Each of the 28 T cell receptor beta chains below was sequenced from the same sample in a study of cytomegalovirus exposure and HLA in healthy donors. TCRdb's copy holds only in-frame clones and misses some; the assay was immunoSEQ multiplex PCR. The sample consists of fewer than 200,000 clones, 85% of them appearing once. The source material was PBMCs. These receptors originate from a man between 18 and 29 years old in good health and CMV-seropositive.

The chain combines TRBV29-1 with TRBJ2-6; 7 bases align to TRBD1. J was trimmed by 4 bases and V by 6 bases; bases with no gene match: 6. Looked up from germline, CDR1 is SQVTM and CDR2 is ANQGSEA. The CDR3 totals 14 residues. CDR3 DNA: TGCAGCGTAGACACAGGGGCCGGGGCCAACGTCCTGACTTTC. Its translation: CSVDTGAGANVLTF.

J is TRBJ2-7 and V is TRBV28; 7 bases map to TRBD1. Per the germline V gene, CDR1 is MDHEN and CDR2 is SYDVKM. After removal of 6 bases from V and 0 bases from J, the junction contained 2 bases not matched to a gene. This CDR3 contains 13 residues. CDR3 sequence (DNA): TGTGCCAGCAGAGGGACAGCCTCCTACGAGCAGTACTTC. It specifies CASRGTASYEQYF.

This rearrangement joins TRBV7-2 to TRBJ1-1; unclear D gene. CDR1 is SGHTA and CDR2 is FQGNSA in the germline V gene. With 5 bases removed from V and 1 base from J, the gap between germline ends came to 11 bases. The CDR3 extends over 14 amino acids. This chain's CDR3 is CASSPQSGNTEAFF. CDR3 DNA: TGTGCCAGCAGCCCCCAATCAGGGAACACTGAAGCTTTCTTT.

The genes are TRBV28 and TRBJ1-1, with 8 bases fitting TRBD1. CDR1 and CDR2 from the germline V gene are MDHEN and SYDVKM. The CDR3 loop spans 15 amino acids. With V trimmed by 6 bases and J by 0 bases, 6 bases remained unmatched. The CDR3 DNA is TGTGCCAGCAGCCGACAGGGGATGATGAACACTGAAGCTTTCTTT. This sequence encodes CASSRQGMMNTEAFF.

The gene calls are TRBV6-5 and TRBJ2-3; TRBD2 matches at 11 bases. The V segment lost 8 bases and the J segment 5 bases; nucleotides outside the gene matches: 6. CDR1 is MNHEY, CDR2 SVGAGI, per germline. The CDR3 is 14 residues long. In DNA, the CDR3 is TGTGCCAGCGGAGCTCTAGCGGGGGGAGATACGCAGTATTTT. This sequence encodes CASGALAGGDTQYF.

The rearrangement uses TRBV5-1 and TRBJ1-2, with D maybe TRBD1 (6 bases). The CDR3 sequence is 17 residues long. Trimming shortened V by 3 bases and J by 4 bases, and 22 bases separated the two germline ends. From germline, CDR1 is SGHRS and CDR2 YFSETQ. The DNA of the CDR3 is TGCGCCAGCAGCTCGGAGGAACAGGGATTTGGGGTCTATGGCTACACCTTC. Protein sequence: CASSSEEQGFGVYGYTF.

The gene calls are TRBV5-1 and TRBJ2-2, with D maybe TRBD1 (5 bases). V was clipped by 4 bases and J by 3 bases, with 13 bases between them. The CDR3 contains 15 residues. Per the germline V gene, CDR1 is SGHRS and CDR2 is YFSETQ. The CDR3 coding sequence is TGCGCCAGCAGCCGTGGACACGTAGACACCGGGGAGCTGTTTTTT. Translation gives CASSRGHVDTGELFF.

This chain uses TRBV25-1 with TRBJ2-1, with 9 positions matching TRBD1. V lost 4 bases, J lost 9 bases, and 4 bases stayed unmatched. The CDR3 covers 13 residues. Germline CDR1 MGHDK, CDR2 SYGVNS. The CDR3 DNA is TGTGCCAGCAGTGTCACAGGGGGCAGTGAGCAGTTCTTC. As protein: CASSVTGGSEQFF.

The V and J genes are TRBV5-1 and TRBJ2-7, with 9 bases aligning to TRBD1. CDR1 and CDR2 from the germline V gene are SGHRS and YFSETQ. V was pared by 5 bases and J by 3 bases, with 6 bases of the junction left unmatched. The CDR3 has 14 residues. The CDR3 region is CASRPGQGGYEQYF. CDR3 nucleotides: TGCGCCAGCAGACCGGGACAGGGAGGCTACGAGCAGTACTTC.

This clone was detected once. This chain connects TRBV7-3 to TRBJ2-2; 9 bases map to TRBD2. Germline V gene data show CDR1 as SGHTA and CDR2 as FQGTGA. With 4 bases clipped from V and 8 bases from J, the junction kept 11 bases outside the gene matches. The CDR3 has 16 amino acids. As DNA, the CDR3 is TGTGCCAGCAGCTCGGGACTAGCTCAATCATCGGGGGAGCTGTTTTTT. It encodes CASSSGLAQSSGELFF. The full variable domain, completed using reference TRBV7-3 and TRBJ2-2, is GAGVSQTPSNKVTEKGKYVELRCDPISGHTALYWYRQSLGQGPEFLIYFQGTGAADDSGLPNDRFFAVRPEGSVSTLKIQRTERGDSAVYLCASSSGLAQSSGELFFGEGSRLTVL.

The J gene is TRBJ1-2, the V gene TRBV7-2, with 8 nucleotides matching TRBD1. The V gene's germline CDR1 is SGHTA and CDR2 FQGNSA. The CDR3 extends over 13 amino acids. V shed 6 bases, J shed 4 bases, and the junction held 4 bases outside the gene matches. The CDR3, as DNA: TGTGCCAGCAGTGAGGGGACAGGCTATGGCTACACCTTC. Translation: CASSEGTGYGYTF.

The chain recombines TRBV9 with TRBJ2-3; 8 nucleotides align to TRBD1. This CDR3 is built from 14 residues. V dropped 6 bases and J dropped 3; count of bases not matched to a gene: 6. The germline gives CDR1 SGDLS, CDR2 YYNGEE. CDR3 residues: CASNQGAGTDTQYF. The CDR3 DNA reads TGTGCCAGCAACCAGGGGGCGGGGACAGATACGCAGTATTTT.

DNA of the CDR3: TGTGCCAGCAGCCGGTCCAGGAGGGGCAATGAGCAGTTCTTC. Its protein product is CASSRSRRGNEQFF. The chain carries TRBV7-2 and TRBJ2-1; TRBD2 is a possible D gene (6 bases). Trimming removed 5 bases at V and 6 bases at J, with 14 bases between. CDR1 SGHTA and CDR2 FQGNSA come from the germline V gene. CDR3 length: 14 amino acids.

The chain employs TRBV5-1 and TRBJ1-6; the D is unclear. There are 15 residues in the CDR3. Germline assignment: CDR1 SGHRS and CDR2 YFSETQ. Trimming took 4 bases from V and 0 from J, leaving 8 bases between them. CDR3 sequence: CASSPTASYNSPLHF. The CDR3, as DNA: TGCGCCAGCAGCCCGACTGCCTCCTATAATTCACCCCTCCACTTT.

V gene TRBV27 combines with J gene TRBJ2-3; TRBD2 aligns across 14 bases. The CDR3 length is 16 residues. From germline, CDR1 is MNHEY and CDR2 SMNVEV (reference sequence). V gave up 6 bases and J gave up 6 bases; unmatched junction bases: 8. Here the CDR3 DNA reads TGTGCCAGCAGCCCCGGACTAGCGGGAGGATGGGATACGCAGTATTTT. Its protein product is CASSPGLAGGWDTQYF.

The chain carries TRBV5-1 and TRBJ2-1; 7 nucleotides match TRBD1. Germline V lookup: CDR1 SGHRS, CDR2 YFSETQ. The trim removed 4 bases at V and 3 bases at J, leaving 4 bases unmatched. The CDR3 extends over 14 amino acids. Written as DNA, the CDR3 is TGCGCCAGCAGCCAGACAGGGATCTACAATGAGCAGTTCTTC. This codes for CASSQTGIYNEQFF. Looking up the rest from reference TRBV5-1 and TRBJ2-1 gives the full variable domain: KAGVTQTPRYLIKTRGQQVTLSCSPISGHRSVSWYQQTPGQGLQFLFEYFSETQRNKGNFPGRFSGRQFSNSRSEMNVSTLELGDSALYLCASSQTGIYNEQFFGPGTRLTVL.

The rearrangement links TRBV6-1 to TRBJ1-5; 10 nucleotides align to TRBD1. J lost 7 bases, V lost 7 bases, and 10 bases had no gene match. Germline CDR1 and CDR2: MNHNS and SASEGT. This CDR3 is built from 15 residues. The CDR3, as DNA: TGTGCCAGCACCCGACGTGGGACAGGGGTCCAGCCCCAGCATTTT. This gives the protein CASTRRGTGVQPQHF.

V and J are TRBV5-1 and TRBJ2-1; 7 nucleotides agree with TRBD2. Germline assignment: CDR1 SGHRS and CDR2 YFSETQ. V lost 0 bases and J lost 8; bases outside the gene matches: 8. CDR3 length: 15 amino acids. As DNA, the CDR3 is TGCGCCAGCAGCTTGGCCGGTTGGGCGGGAGATGAGCAGTTCTTC. Translation gives CASSLAGWAGDEQFF.

The chain joins TRBV28 to TRBJ2-7, with 9 positions matching TRBD1. Germline CDR1 is MDHEN and CDR2 is SYDVKM. Trimming at V came to 6 bases and at J to 6 bases, leaving 15 bases not matched to a gene. The CDR3 totals 16 residues. The CDR3 region is CASSPTGTGFEVEQYF. The CDR3 DNA reads TGTGCCAGCAGCCCCACCGGGACAGGGTTTGAGGTCGAGCAGTACTTC.

The chain links TRBV5-4 to TRBJ1-4, with D possibly matching TRBD1 (5 bases). The CDR3 runs to 12 residues. Trimming removed 2 bases from V and 8 bases from J, with 7 bases in between. CDR1 is SGHNT, CDR2 YYREEE, per germline (reference sequence). The CDR3 region has the DNA TGTGCCAGCAGCTTACCAGGGGAAAAACTGTTTTTT. Translation: CASSLPGEKLFF.

This chain links TRBV30 with TRBJ2-1, with a weak D call TRBD1 (6 bases). Trimming cost V 1 base and J 11 bases, with 15 bases left between them. This CDR3 is built from 13 residues. Per germline, CDR1 GTSNPN and CDR2 SVGIG (reference sequence). The CDR3 loop is CAWSGGPGIQQFF. In DNA, the CDR3 is TGTGCCTGGAGTGGGGGGCCAGGGATTCAGCAGTTCTTC. Together with reference TRBV30 and TRBJ2-1, the CDR3 gives the full variable domain: SQTIHQWPATLVQPVGSPLSLECTVEGTSNPNLYWYRQAAGRGLQLLFYSVGIGQISSEVPQNLSASRPQDRQFILSSKKLLLSDSGFYLCAWSGGPGIQQFFGPGTRLTVL.

The CDR3 is CASRRDTYNEQFF. The CDR3 DNA is TGTGCCAGCAGGCGGGATACCTACAATGAGCAGTTCTTC. The V gene is TRBV6-5, the J gene TRBJ2-1; a possible D gene is TRBD2 (6 bases). Deletions cut 6 bases from V and 2 bases from J, with 8 bases between. This CDR3 comprises 13 residues. Looked up from germline, CDR1 is MNHEY and CDR2 is SVGAGI.

V usage is TRBV4-1 and J usage is TRBJ1-5; D call uncertain. Germline loops: CDR1 MGHRA, CDR2 YSYEKL. Trimming took off 4 bases at V and 4 bases at J, with 8 bases between the two ends. The CDR3 spans 13 residues. This chain's CDR3 is CASSRAPNQPQHF. As DNA, the CDR3 is TGCGCCAGCAGCCGGGCACCGAATCAGCCCCAGCATTTT.

The chain is built from TRBV30 and TRBJ2-5; D perhaps matches TRBD1 (5 bases). V dropped 4 bases and J dropped 7 bases, with 22 bases sitting between them. Germline V gene lookup returns CDR1 GTSNPN and CDR2 SVGIG (reference sequence). CDR3 length: 15 residues. The CDR3 DNA sequence: TGTGCCTGGACCCCGGCAGGGTCTCTTATCGGGACCCAGTACTTC. It encodes CAWTPAGSLIGTQYF.

The V and J genes are TRBV28 and TRBJ2-7, with 8 positions matching TRBD1. The CDR3 is 15 amino acids. Losses at the gene ends were 6 bases for V and 0 bases for J; bases not matched to a gene: 7. Germline V CDR1 and CDR2: MDHEN, SYDVKM. The CDR3 DNA reads TGTGCCAGCAGGTCGACAGGGGTTAGCTCCTACGAGCAGTACTTC. It translates to CASRSTGVSSYEQYF.

This clone occurred once. J is TRBJ2-7 and V is TRBV6-6; D is perhaps TRBD2 (6 bases). The V end was cut by 7 bases, the J end by 5 bases, with 15 bases between. Germline CDR1 is MNHNY and CDR2 is SVGAGI (reference sequence). This CDR3 region has 13 residues. CDR3 DNA: TGTGCCAGCACCATCGGGACTTTCAACGAGCAGTACTTC. Translated, it gives CASTIGTFNEQYF.

The gene calls are TRBV7-2 and TRBJ2-3; D unresolved. This CDR3 is built from 14 residues. Trimming took 4 bases from V and 1 from J, leaving 9 bases between them. Germline V gene data show CDR1 as SGHTA and CDR2 as FQGNSA. The CDR3 nucleotides are TGTGCCAGCAGCTCACGCTATGGCACAGATACGCAGTATTTT. Translating it yields CASSSRYGTDTQYF.

The CDR3 coding sequence is TGTGCCAGCAGCTTACGACAGGCAGGAGAGACCCAGTACTTC. It is translated as CASSLRQAGETQYF. V gene TRBV7-8 combines with J gene TRBJ2-5; a weak D match, TRBD1 (6 bases). Trimming left V 2 bases short and J 4 bases short, with 11 bases between. CDR3 length: 14 amino acids. Germline lookup yields CDR1 SGHVS and CDR2 FQNEAQ.